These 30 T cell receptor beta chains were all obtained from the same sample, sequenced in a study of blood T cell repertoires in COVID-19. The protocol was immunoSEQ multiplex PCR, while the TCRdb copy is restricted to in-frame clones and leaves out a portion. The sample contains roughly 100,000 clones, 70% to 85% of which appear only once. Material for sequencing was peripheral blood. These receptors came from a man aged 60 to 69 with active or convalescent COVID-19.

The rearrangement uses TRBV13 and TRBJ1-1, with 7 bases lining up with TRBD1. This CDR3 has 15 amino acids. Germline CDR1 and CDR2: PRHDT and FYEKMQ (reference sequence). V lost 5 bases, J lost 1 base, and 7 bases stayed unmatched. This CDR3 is CASSGTDRANTEAFF. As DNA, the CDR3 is TGTGCCAGCAGCGGAACCGACAGGGCGAACACTGAAGCTTTCTTT. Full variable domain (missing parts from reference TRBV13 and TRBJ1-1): AAGVIQSPRHLIKEKRETATLKCYPIPRHDTVYWYQQGPGQDPQFLISFYEKMQSDKGSIPDRFSAQQFSDYHSELNMSSLELGDSALYFCASSGTDRANTEAFFGQGTRLTVV.

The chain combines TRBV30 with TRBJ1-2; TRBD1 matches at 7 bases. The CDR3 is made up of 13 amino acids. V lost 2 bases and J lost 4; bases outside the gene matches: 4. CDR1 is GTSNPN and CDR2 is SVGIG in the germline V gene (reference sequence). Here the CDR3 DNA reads TGTGCCTGGAGTCGGGACAGACCCTATGGCTACACCTTC. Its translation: CAWSRDRPYGYTF.

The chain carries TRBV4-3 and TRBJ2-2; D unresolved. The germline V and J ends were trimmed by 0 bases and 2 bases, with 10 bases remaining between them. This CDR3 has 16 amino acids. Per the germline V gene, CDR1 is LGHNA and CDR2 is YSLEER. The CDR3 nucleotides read TGCGCCAGCAGCCAAGATCGGAGCGTCAACACCGGGGAGCTGTTTTTT. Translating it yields CASSQDRSVNTGELFF.

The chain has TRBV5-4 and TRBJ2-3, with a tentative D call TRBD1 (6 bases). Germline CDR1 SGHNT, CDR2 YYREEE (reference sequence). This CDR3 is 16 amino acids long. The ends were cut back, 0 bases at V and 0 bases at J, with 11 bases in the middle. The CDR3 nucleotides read TGTGCCAGCAGCTTGGGGACAGCAGCTAGCACAGATACGCAGTATTTT. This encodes CASSLGTAASTDTQYF.

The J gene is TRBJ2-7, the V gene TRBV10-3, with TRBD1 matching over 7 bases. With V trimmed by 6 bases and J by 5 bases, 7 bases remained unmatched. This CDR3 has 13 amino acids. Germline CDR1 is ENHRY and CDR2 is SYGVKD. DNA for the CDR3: TGTGCCATCAGCCGACAGGGTTTGAACGAGCAGTACTTC. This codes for CAISRQGLNEQYF.

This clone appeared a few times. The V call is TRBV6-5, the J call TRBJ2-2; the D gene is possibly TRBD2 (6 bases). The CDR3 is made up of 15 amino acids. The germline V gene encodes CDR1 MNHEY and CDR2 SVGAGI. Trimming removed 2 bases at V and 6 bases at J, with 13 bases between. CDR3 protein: CASSYGRLVAGELFF. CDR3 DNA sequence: TGTGCCAGCAGTTACGGGAGACTAGTGGCCGGGGAGCTGTTTTTT.

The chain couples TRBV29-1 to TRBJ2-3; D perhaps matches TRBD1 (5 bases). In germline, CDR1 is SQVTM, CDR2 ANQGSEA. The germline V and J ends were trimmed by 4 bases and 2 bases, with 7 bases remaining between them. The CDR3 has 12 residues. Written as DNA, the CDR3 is TGCAGCGTTGGGGGCCCCACAGATACGCAGTATTTT. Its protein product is CSVGGPTDTQYF.

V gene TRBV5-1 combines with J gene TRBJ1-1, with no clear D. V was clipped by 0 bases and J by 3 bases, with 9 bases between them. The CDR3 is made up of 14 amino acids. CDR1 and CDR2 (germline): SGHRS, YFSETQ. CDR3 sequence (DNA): TGCGCCAGCAGCTTGGTGAGAGCGGACACTGAAGCTTTCTTT. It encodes CASSLVRADTEAFF.

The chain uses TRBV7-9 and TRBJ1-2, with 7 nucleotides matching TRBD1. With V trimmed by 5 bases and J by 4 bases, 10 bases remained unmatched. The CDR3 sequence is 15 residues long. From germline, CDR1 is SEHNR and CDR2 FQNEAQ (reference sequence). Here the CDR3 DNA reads TGTGCCAGCAGCCCAGGGACAGCTCTGCTCTATGGCTACACCTTC. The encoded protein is CASSPGTALLYGYTF.

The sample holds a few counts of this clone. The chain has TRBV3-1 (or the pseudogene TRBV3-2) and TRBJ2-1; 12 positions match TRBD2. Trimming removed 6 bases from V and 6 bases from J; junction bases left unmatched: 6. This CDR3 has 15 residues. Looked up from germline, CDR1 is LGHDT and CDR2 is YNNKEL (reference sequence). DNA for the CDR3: TGTGCCAGCAGACATACTAGCGGGAGGCTCAATGAGCAGTTCTTC. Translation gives CASRHTSGRLNEQFF.

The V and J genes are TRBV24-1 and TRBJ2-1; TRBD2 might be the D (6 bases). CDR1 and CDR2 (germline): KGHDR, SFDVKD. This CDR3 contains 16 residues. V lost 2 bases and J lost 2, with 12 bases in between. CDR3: CATSDSSGGTYNEQFF. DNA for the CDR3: TGTGCCACCAGTGATTCTTCCGGGGGAACCTACAATGAGCAGTTCTTC.

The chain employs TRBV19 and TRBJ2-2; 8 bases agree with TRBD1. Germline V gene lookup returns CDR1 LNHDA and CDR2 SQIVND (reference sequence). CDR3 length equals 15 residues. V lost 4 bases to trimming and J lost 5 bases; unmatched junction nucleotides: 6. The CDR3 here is CASSTRQGKTGELFF. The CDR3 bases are TGTGCCAGTAGTACCCGACAGGGGAAGACCGGGGAGCTGTTTTTT. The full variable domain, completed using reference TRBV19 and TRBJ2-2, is DGGITQSPKYLFRKEGQNVTLSCEQNLNHDAMYWYRQDPGQGLRLIYYSQIVNDFQKGDIAEGYSVSREKKESFPLTVTSAQKNPTAFYLCASSTRQGKTGELFFGEGSRLTVL.

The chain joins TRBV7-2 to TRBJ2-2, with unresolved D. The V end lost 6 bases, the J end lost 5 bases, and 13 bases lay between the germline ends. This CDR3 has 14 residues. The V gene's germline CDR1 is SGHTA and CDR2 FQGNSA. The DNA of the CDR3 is TGTGCCAGCAGTTCCGACCCAGCGACCGGGGAGCTGTTTTTT. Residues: CASSSDPATGELFF.

The CDR3 region is CASRAGQLYGYTF. The CDR3 DNA sequence: TGTGCCAGTAGGGCTGGACAGCTCTATGGCTACACCTTC. This chain connects TRBV19 to TRBJ1-2; tentatively, D is TRBD1 (6 bases). In germline, CDR1 is LNHDA, CDR2 SQIVND (reference sequence). Trimming pared 6 bases from V and 4 bases from J, leaving 12 bases between. The CDR3 runs to 13 residues. The full variable domain, in which reference TRBV19 and TRBJ1-2 provide the parts outside the CDR3, is DGGITQSPKYLFRKEGQNVTLSCEQNLNHDAMYWYRQDPGQGLRLIYYSQIVNDFQKGDIAEGYSVSREKKESFPLTVTSAQKNPTAFYLCASRAGQLYGYTFGSGTRLTVV.

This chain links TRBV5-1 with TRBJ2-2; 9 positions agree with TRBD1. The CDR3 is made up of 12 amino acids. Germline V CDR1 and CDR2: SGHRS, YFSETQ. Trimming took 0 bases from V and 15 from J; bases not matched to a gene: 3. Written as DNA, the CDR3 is TGCGCCAGCAGCTTGGTGGGACAGGGATTGTTTTTT. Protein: CASSLVGQGLFF.

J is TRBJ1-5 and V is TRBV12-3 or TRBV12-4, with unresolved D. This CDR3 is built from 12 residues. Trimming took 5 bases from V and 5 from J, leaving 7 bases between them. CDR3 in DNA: TGTGCCAGCAGTCCCGGGGATCAGCCCCAGCATTTT. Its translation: CASSPGDQPQHF.

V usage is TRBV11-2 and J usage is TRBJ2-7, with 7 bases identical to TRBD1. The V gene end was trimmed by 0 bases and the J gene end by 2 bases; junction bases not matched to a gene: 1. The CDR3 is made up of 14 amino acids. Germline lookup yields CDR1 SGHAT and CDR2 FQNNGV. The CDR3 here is CASSLEQGAYEQYF. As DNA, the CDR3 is TGTGCCAGCAGCTTAGAGCAGGGGGCCTACGAGCAGTACTTC. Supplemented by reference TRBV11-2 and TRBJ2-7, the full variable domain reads EAGVAQSPRYKIIEKRQSVAFWCNPISGHATLYWYQQILGQGPKLLIQFQNNGVVDDSQLPKDRFSAERLKGVDSTLKIQPAKLEDSAVYLCASSLEQGAYEQYFGPGTRLTVT.

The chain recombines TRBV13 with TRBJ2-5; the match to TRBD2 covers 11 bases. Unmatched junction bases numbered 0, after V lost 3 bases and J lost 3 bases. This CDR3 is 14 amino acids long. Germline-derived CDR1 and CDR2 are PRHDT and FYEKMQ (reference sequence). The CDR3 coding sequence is TGTGCCAGCAGCTTGACTAGCGGGGAAGAGACCCAGTACTTC. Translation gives CASSLTSGEETQYF.

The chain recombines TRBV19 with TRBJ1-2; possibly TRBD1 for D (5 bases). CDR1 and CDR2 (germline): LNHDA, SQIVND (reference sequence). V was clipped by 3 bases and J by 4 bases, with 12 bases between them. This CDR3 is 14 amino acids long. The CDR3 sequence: CASSIPSRAYGYTF. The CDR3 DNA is TGTGCCAGTAGTATCCCCAGCAGGGCCTATGGCTACACCTTC.

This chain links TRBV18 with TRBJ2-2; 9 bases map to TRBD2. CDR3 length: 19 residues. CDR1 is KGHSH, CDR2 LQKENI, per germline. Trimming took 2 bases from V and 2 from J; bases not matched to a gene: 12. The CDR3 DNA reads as TGTGCCAGCTCACCATCCCCGGGGGGCGGGAGGGGAAACACCGGGGAGCTGTTTTTT. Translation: CASSPSPGGGRGNTGELFF.

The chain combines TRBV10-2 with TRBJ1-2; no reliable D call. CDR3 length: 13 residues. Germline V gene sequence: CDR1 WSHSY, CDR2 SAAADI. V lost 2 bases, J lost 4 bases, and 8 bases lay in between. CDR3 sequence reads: CASSEGQSYGYTF. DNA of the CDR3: TGCGCCAGCAGTGAGGGGCAGAGCTATGGCTACACCTTC.

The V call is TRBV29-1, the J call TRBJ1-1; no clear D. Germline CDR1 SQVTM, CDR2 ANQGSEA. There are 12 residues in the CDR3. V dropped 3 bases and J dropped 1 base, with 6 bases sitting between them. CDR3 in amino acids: CSVEIQNTEAFF. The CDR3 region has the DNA TGCAGCGTTGAGATACAGAACACTGAAGCTTTCTTT. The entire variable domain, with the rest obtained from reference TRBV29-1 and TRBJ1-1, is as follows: SAVISQKPSRDICQRGTSLTIQCQVDSQVTMMFWYRQQPGQSLTLIATANQGSEATYESGFVIDKFPISRPNLTFSTLTVSNMSPEDSSIYLCSVEIQNTEAFFGQGTRLTVV.

The CDR3, as DNA: TGTGCCAGCAGTTTATTGGCGGGAGGGCCACAAGAGACCCAGTACTTC. This gives the protein CASSLLAGGPQETQYF. The gene calls are TRBV28 and TRBJ2-5; 9 bases are shared with TRBD2. In germline, CDR1 is MDHEN, CDR2 SYDVKM. This CDR3 contains 16 residues. The ends lost 1 base at V and 2 bases at J; junction bases unmatched: 5.

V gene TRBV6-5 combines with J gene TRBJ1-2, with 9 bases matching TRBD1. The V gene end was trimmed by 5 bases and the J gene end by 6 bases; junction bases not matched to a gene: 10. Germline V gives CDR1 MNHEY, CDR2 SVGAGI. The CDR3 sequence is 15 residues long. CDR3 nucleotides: TGTGCCAGCAGTAACCCGACAGGGGGATTCGATGGCTACACCTTC. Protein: CASSNPTGGFDGYTF.

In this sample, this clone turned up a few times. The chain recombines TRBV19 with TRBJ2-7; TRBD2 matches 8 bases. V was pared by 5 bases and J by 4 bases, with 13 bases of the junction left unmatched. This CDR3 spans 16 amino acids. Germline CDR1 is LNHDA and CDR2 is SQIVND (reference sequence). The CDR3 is CASSLGGTRVSYEQYF. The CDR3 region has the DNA TGTGCCAGTAGTCTCGGCGGGACTAGGGTTTCATACGAGCAGTACTTC.

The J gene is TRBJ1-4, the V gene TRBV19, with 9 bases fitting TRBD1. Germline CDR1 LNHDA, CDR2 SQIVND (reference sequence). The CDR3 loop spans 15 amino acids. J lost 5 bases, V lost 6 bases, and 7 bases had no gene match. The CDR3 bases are TGTGCCAGTAGAGACAGGGGGGATTGGAATGAAAAACTGTTTTTT. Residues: CASRDRGDWNEKLFF. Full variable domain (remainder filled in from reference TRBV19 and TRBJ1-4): DGGITQSPKYLFRKEGQNVTLSCEQNLNHDAMYWYRQDPGQGLRLIYYSQIVNDFQKGDIAEGYSVSREKKESFPLTVTSAQKNPTAFYLCASRDRGDWNEKLFFGSGTQLSVL.

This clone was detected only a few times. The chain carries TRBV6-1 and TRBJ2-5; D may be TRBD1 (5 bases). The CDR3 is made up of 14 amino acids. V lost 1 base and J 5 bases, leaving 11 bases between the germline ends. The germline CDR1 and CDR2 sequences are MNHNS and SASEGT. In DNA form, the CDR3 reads TGTGCCAGCAGTGAAGGAAGGACACGGGAGACCCAGTACTTC. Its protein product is CASSEGRTRETQYF.

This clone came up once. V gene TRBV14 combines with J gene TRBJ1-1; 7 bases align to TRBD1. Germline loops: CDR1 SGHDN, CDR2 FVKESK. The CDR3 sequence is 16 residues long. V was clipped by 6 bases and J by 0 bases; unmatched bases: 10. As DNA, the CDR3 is TGTGCCAGCAGTCCTTCGAAGGGGGCCATGAACACTGAAGCTTTCTTT. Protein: CASSPSKGAMNTEAFF.

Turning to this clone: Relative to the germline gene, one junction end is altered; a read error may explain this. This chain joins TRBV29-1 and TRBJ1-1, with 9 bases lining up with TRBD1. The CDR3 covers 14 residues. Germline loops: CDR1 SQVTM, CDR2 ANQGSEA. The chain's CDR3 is CSGLIGTGNAEAFF. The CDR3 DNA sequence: TGCAGCGGGCTCATCGGGACAGGGAACGCTGAAGCTTTCTTT.

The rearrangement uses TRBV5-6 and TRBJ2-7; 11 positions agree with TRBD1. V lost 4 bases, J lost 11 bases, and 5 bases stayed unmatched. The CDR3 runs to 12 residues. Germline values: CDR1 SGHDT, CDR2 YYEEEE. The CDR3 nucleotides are TGTGCCAGCAGCCGGGACAGGGGGGTCGAGTACGTC. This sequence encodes CASSRDRGVEYV.